This is a list of T cell receptor beta chains from one sample in a study of technical replicates of blood from several donors. The data were produced by immunoSEQ multiplex PCR, yet TCRdb's version contains in-frame clones alone and is incomplete. The profile shows roughly 100,000 clones, 95% to 96% of them singletons. The sample taken for sequencing was T cells isolated from PBMCs. Receptors originate from a human donor in good health. Each CDR3 is given with its conserved first and last residue. Each record gives: V gene, J gene, clone size, D gene, CDR3 DNA, CDR3 protein. The D gene is left open where the match is weak. A clone size is listed for some rows: how often the clone was seen (once, few, many), or a class if it is expanded.

V: TRBV19
J: TRBJ2-7
size: NA
D: TRBD1
DNA: TGTGCCAGTAGTATGGGACAGCCTTACGAGCAGTACTTC
CDR3: CASSMGQPYEQYF

V: TRBV6-5
J: TRBJ2-5
size: NA
D: NA
DNA: TGTGCCAGCAGTCTATCCGGGGAGACCCAGTACTTC
CDR3: CASSLSGETQYF

V: TRBV5-1
J: TRBJ2-3
size: NA
D: TRBD2
DNA: TGCGCCAGCAGCCCCGGACTAGCGGGAGTCTCAGATACGCAGTATTTT
CDR3: CASSPGLAGVSDTQYF

V: TRBV6-5
J: TRBJ1-2
size: NA
D: TRBD1
DNA: TGTGCCAGCAGTTCCCGGGACAGGGGCCTCTATGGCTACACCTTC
CDR3: CASSSRDRGLYGYTF

V: TRBV9
J: TRBJ1-4
size: NA
D: NA
DNA: TGTGCCAGCAGCGTAGGTCCAGGGGAGGGGTTGGAAGAAAAACTGTTTTTT
CDR3: CASSVGPGEGLEEKLFF

V: TRBV7-6
J: TRBJ2-1
size: NA
D: TRBD1
DNA: TGTGCCAGCAGCTCCAACGACAGGGGGAATGAGCAGTTCTTC
CDR3: CASSSNDRGNEQFF

V: TRBV7-9
J: TRBJ2-2
size: NA
D: TRBD1
DNA: TGTGCCAGCAGCTTACGTACAGGGGCCGGGGAGCTGTTTTTT
CDR3: CASSLRTGAGELFF

V: TRBV19
J: TRBJ2-5
size: NA
D: NA
DNA: TGTGCCAGTAGTGGGTGGGCGGGCCTCCAAGAGACCCAGTACTTC
CDR3: CASSGWAGLQETQYF

V: TRBV5-4
J: TRBJ1-4
size: NA
D: NA
DNA: TGTGCCAGCAGCTTGTCATCTGAAAAACTGTTTTTT
CDR3: CASSLSSEKLFF

V: TRBV9
J: TRBJ2-3
size: once
D: NA
DNA: TGTGCCAGCAGCGTAGGGCCTCTTACAGATACGCAGTATTTT
CDR3: CASSVGPLTDTQYF

V: TRBV2
J: TRBJ2-3
size: NA
D: TRBD1
DNA: TGTGCCAGCAACCGAGGACAGGGAGGTGGAGATACGCAGTATTTT
CDR3: CASNRGQGGGDTQYF

V: TRBV30
J: TRBJ2-6
size: NA
D: NA
DNA: TGTGCCTGGAGGGGGCGCGCTGGGGCCAACGTCCTGACTTTC
CDR3: CAWRGRAGANVLTF

V: TRBV9
J: TRBJ1-1
size: once
D: NA
DNA: TGTGCCAGCAGCGTCCAGGGGAGGGACACTGAAGCTTTCTTT
CDR3: CASSVQGRDTEAFF

V: TRBV6-1
J: TRBJ1-2
size: NA
D: TRBD1
DNA: TGTGCCAGCAGTGTGACCGGGACAGGGGGTCGAGGCTACACCTTC
CDR3: CASSVTGTGGRGYTF

V: TRBV28
J: TRBJ2-3
size: once
D: NA
DNA: TGTGCCAGCAGTTTGTGGAGAGGGAACTCCCCAGATACGCAGTATTTT
CDR3: CASSLWRGNSPDTQYF

V: TRBV10-3
J: TRBJ1-2
size: NA
D: TRBD1
DNA: TGTGCCACAGCGACAGGGATGGAGGGCTACACCTTC
CDR3: CATATGMEGYTF

V: TRBV27
J: TRBJ2-7
size: NA
D: TRBD1
DNA: TGTGCCAGCAGTCGACAGGGATTATACGAGCAGTACTTC
CDR3: CASSRQGLYEQYF

V: TRBV2
J: TRBJ2-1
size: once
D: NA
DNA: TGTGCCAGCAGTGAAAAGAACCAGGGGAACGATGAGCAGTTCTTC
CDR3: CASSEKNQGNDEQFF

V: TRBV7-3
J: TRBJ2-7
size: NA
D: NA
DNA: TGTGCCAGCAGCCCTACGAGGATATCCTACGAGCAGTACTTC
CDR3: CASSPTRISYEQYF

V: TRBV4-2
J: TRBJ2-7
size: NA
D: NA
DNA: TGTGCCAGCAGCCAAGAAGGAGCGGAGTACTACGAGCAGTACTTC
CDR3: CASSQEGAEYYEQYF

V: TRBV7-3
J: TRBJ1-5
size: once
D: TRBD1
DNA: TGTGCCAGCAGCTTATCAGGGGGTCAGCCCCAGCATTTT
CDR3: CASSLSGGQPQHF

V: TRBV7-8
J: TRBJ2-3
size: once
D: NA
DNA: TGTGCCAGCAGCACTAGCACAGATACGCAGTATTTT
CDR3: CASSTSTDTQYF

V: TRBV7-9
J: TRBJ1-1
size: NA
D: NA
DNA: TGTGCCAGCAGCTTTCAGGATACTGAAGCTTTCTTT
CDR3: CASSFQDTEAFF

V: TRBV11-2
J: TRBJ2-1
size: NA
D: TRBD1
DNA: TGTGCCAGCAGCCAGGGGGCCGGGGGCTACAATGAGCAGTTCTTC
CDR3: CASSQGAGGYNEQFF

V: TRBV4-1
J: TRBJ1-2
size: NA
D: NA
DNA: TGCGCCAGCAGCCAACGACAGGTCGGGGCGTATGGCTACACCTTC
CDR3: CASSQRQVGAYGYTF

V: TRBV2
J: TRBJ2-7
size: NA
D: NA
DNA: TGTGCCAGCAGCGAGACCTACGAGCAGTACTTC
CDR3: CASSETYEQYF

V: TRBV5-1
J: TRBJ2-7
size: NA
D: NA
DNA: TGCGCCAGCAGCTTGGTGTTCGGGGACGAGCAGTACTTC
CDR3: CASSLVFGDEQYF

V: TRBV4-2
J: TRBJ2-7
size: NA
D: TRBD2
DNA: TGTGCCAGCAGCCAGGCCCTAGCGGAGATGTACGAGCAGTACTTC
CDR3: CASSQALAEMYEQYF

V: TRBV6-1
J: TRBJ2-5
size: NA
D: NA
DNA: TGTGCCACCTCGCCCGGGGGGCATTACCAAGAGACCCAGTACTTC
CDR3: CATSPGGHYQETQYF

V: TRBV29-1
J: TRBJ1-2
size: NA
D: TRBD1
DNA: TGCAGCGTTGGAACAGGGGAGCACTATGGCTACACCTTC
CDR3: CSVGTGEHYGYTF

V: TRBV30
J: TRBJ1-2
size: NA
D: TRBD1
DNA: TGTGCCTGGGGGACGGGACAGGGAGCGTTGGAGGGCTACACCTTC
CDR3: CAWGTGQGALEGYTF

V: TRBV5-1
J: TRBJ2-1
size: NA
D: NA
DNA: TGCGCCAGCAGCCTCGCCGGGACTCCGAATGAGCAGTTCTTC
CDR3: CASSLAGTPNEQFF

V: TRBV6-1
J: TRBJ2-7
size: NA
D: TRBD1
DNA: TGTGCCACCATAGATGGGACAGGGCGATACGAGCAGTACTTC
CDR3: CATIDGTGRYEQYF

V: TRBV25-1
J: TRBJ1-2
size: NA
D: NA
DNA: TGTGCCAGCAGTTATATCTATGGCTACACCTTC
CDR3: CASSYIYGYTF

V: TRBV6-5
J: TRBJ1-2
size: once
D: NA
DNA: TGTGCCAGCAGTACTACAGGGCGCTTCTTTTATGGCTACACCTTC
CDR3: CASSTTGRFFYGYTF

V: TRBV27
J: TRBJ2-1
size: once
D: TRBD2
DNA: TGTGCCAGCAGTGACGGGACTAGCGGGAGCAATGAGCAGTTCTTC
CDR3: CASSDGTSGSNEQFF